Below are 18 T cell receptor beta chains sequenced from a single sample in a study of blood T cells in healthy people across ages. PCR was performed a second time for about 7 to 11 cycles using a sample-barcoded 5' primer and a J-beta primer mix. Using its own MiXCR run on the 5' RACE reads, TCRdb lists one record per CDR3 protein. The sample yields fewer than 2,000,000 distinct CDR3 sequences, approximately 40% seen once. The sequencing sample was made of blood. Every receptor here comes from a human donor in good health.

Notes on this clonotype: A junction boundary mismatches the germline segment, possibly from a read error. The J gene is TRBJ2-1, the V gene TRBV7-9; D is perhaps TRBD1 (5 bases). Per germline, CDR1 SEHNR and CDR2 FQNEAQ (reference sequence). The CDR3 runs to 14 residues. CDR3 in DNA: TGTGCCAGCAGCGACCCCAGGGTCGCCAATGAGCAGTTTTTC. Residues: CASSDPRVANEQFF. Using reference TRBV7-9 and TRBJ2-1 for the parts outside the CDR3, the full variable domain is DTGVSQNPRHKITKRGQNVTFRCDPISEHNRLYWYRQTLGQGPEFLTYFQNEAQLEKSRLLSDRFSAERPKGSFSTLEIQRTEQGDSAMYLCASSDPRVANEQFFGPGTRLTVL.

This clonotype has only a few counts. The chain couples TRBV5-1 to TRBJ1-2; 10 bases map to TRBD1. V lost 4 bases to trimming and J lost 8 bases; unmatched junction nucleotides: 5. The CDR3 is 13 residues long. CDR1 is SGHRS, CDR2 YFSETQ, per germline. The DNA of the CDR3 is TGCGCCAGCAGCAACGGACAGGGGGGAGGCTACACCTTC. This gives the protein CASSNGQGGGYTF.

The chain recombines TRBV27 with TRBJ1-2, with 7 bases fitting TRBD1. After removal of 1 base from V and 0 bases from J, the junction contained 8 bases not matched to a gene. CDR1 MNHEY and CDR2 SMNVEV come from the germline V gene (reference sequence). The CDR3 sequence is 17 residues long. The CDR3 DNA reads as TGTGCCAGCAGTTTATTTAAAAGACAGGGAACTAACTATGGCTACACCTTC. Protein product: CASSLFKRQGTNYGYTF.

The J gene is TRBJ1-4, the V gene TRBV4-3, with a weak D call TRBD1 (6 bases). The CDR3 extends over 16 amino acids. The germline V gene has CDR1 LGHNA and CDR2 YSLEER. V lost 2 bases, J lost 0 bases, and 10 bases lay in between. Written as DNA, the CDR3 is TGCGCCAGCAGCCAACTGGGGGCCGCAACTAATGAAAAACTGTTTTTT. Protein product: CASSQLGAATNEKLFF.

The rearrangement uses TRBV20-1 and TRBJ2-7; D could derive from TRBD1 or TRBD2 (5 bases each). V lost 0 bases and J lost 2, with 14 bases in between. CDR3 length: 15 residues. Per germline, CDR1 DFQATT and CDR2 SNEGSKA (reference sequence). For the CDR3, the DNA is TGCAGTGCTAGAGATCAGGGCATGGGGGCCTACGAGCAGTACTTC. Its translation: CSARDQGMGAYEQYF.

The chain carries TRBV12-3 or TRBV12-4 and TRBJ2-4; D tentatively reads TRBD1 or TRBD2 (6 bases each). The DNA end favors TRBJ2-7, so the J call may be wrong. The CDR3 contains 14 residues. The CDR3 nucleotides are TGTGCCAGCAGTTCCGGAGGGGGTACTACCGAGCAGTACTTC. Amino acids: CASSSGGGTTEQYF.

The genes are TRBV12-3 or TRBV12-4 and TRBJ1-2, with D perhaps TRBD1 (6 bases). V was trimmed by 4 bases and J by 9 bases, leaving 21 bases between them. The CDR3 spans 15 residues. The CDR3 sequence is CASSSAWDTLWSYTF. DNA for the CDR3: TGTGCCAGCAGTTCAGCCTGGGACACTCTATGGAGCTACACCTTC.

The CDR3 DNA reads as TGTGCCAGCAGGTTGCGGGGGGGAGATACGCAGTATTTT. This encodes CASRLRGGDTQYF. The chain links TRBV7-8 to TRBJ2-3; 9 nucleotides line up with TRBD2. The germline V gene has CDR1 SGHVS and CDR2 FQNEAQ. The CDR3 covers 13 residues. After removal of 6 bases from V and 5 bases from J, the junction contained 3 bases not matched to a gene. The complete variable domain, with remaining parts taken from reference TRBV7-8 and TRBJ2-3, reads GAGVSQSPRYKVAKRGQDVALRCDPISGHVSLFWYQQALGQGPEFLTYFQNEAQLDKSGLPSDRFFAERPEGSVSTLKIQRTQQEDSAVYLCASRLRGGDTQYFGPGTRLTVL.

The chain uses TRBV20-1 and TRBJ2-4; TRBD2 agrees at 10 bases. From germline, CDR1 is DFQATT and CDR2 SNEGSKA (reference sequence). The J segment lost 7 bases and the V segment lost 6 bases, leaving 3 bases of the junction unmatched. The CDR3 has 12 amino acids. In nucleotides, the CDR3 is TGCAGTGCAACGGGACTAGCGAACATTCAGTACTTC. Protein sequence: CSATGLANIQYF.

The chain has TRBV5-1 and TRBJ2-3; TRBD2 aligns across 10 bases. Germline CDR1 and CDR2: SGHRS and YFSETQ. This CDR3 has 16 amino acids. Trimming at V came to 0 bases and at J to 1 base, leaving 2 bases not matched to a gene. The CDR3 reads CASSLGGLAGTDTQYF. In DNA form, the CDR3 reads TGCGCCAGCAGCTTGGGAGGACTAGCGGGCACAGATACGCAGTATTTT.

The chain is built from TRBV7-3 and TRBJ2-1; TRBD2 matches 7 bases. V was clipped by 4 bases and J by 10 bases; unmatched bases: 16. Germline V lookup: CDR1 SGHTA, CDR2 FQGTGA. This CDR3 spans 16 amino acids. Here the CDR3 DNA reads TGTGCCAGCAGCTCTACCACGGGGGGACCGGATCGGGAGCAGTTCTTC. Protein product: CASSSTTGGPDREQFF.

Written as DNA, the CDR3 is TGTGCCAGCAGCTTCCTCCCCGGCGGAGTAGAAGAGACCCAGTACTTC. It codes for CASSFLPGGVEETQYF. The chain carries TRBV5-5 and TRBJ2-5; the D is unclear. Germline lookup yields CDR1 SGHKS and CDR2 YYEKEE (reference sequence). V dropped 2 bases and J dropped 3 bases, with 17 bases sitting between them. The CDR3 is made up of 16 amino acids.

V and J are TRBV7-9 and TRBJ2-4, with TRBD2 matching over 12 bases. TRBJ2-7 explains the end of the DNA better; the J call may be wrong. CDR1 is SEHNR, CDR2 FQNEAQ, per germline (reference sequence). The CDR3 is 15 amino acids. The CDR3 DNA reads as TGTGCCAGCAGCTCCCGGACTAGCGGGGTGCGCGAGCAGTACTTC. This translates into CASSSRTSGVREQYF.

The V and J genes are TRBV6-2 or TRBV6-3 and TRBJ2-1; 9 bases map to TRBD2. The length of the CDR3 is 17 residues. Germline V CDR1 and CDR2: MNHEY, SVGEGT. Losses at the gene ends were 0 bases for V and 4 bases for J; bases not matched to a gene: 7. This CDR3 reads CASSYSRAGGLYNEQFF. The CDR3 bases are TGTGCCAGCAGTTACTCGAGAGCGGGGGGTCTGTACAATGAGCAGTTCTTC.

The sample holds a few counts of this clonotype. The V call is TRBV7-8, the J call TRBJ2-7, with D perhaps matching TRBD1 or TRBD2 (6 bases each). The DNA end is more similar to TRBJ2-5, so the J call may be wrong. The CDR3 runs to 14 residues. Per germline, CDR1 SGHVS and CDR2 FQNEAQ. The CDR3 sequence is CASSLSPGAETQYF. CDR3 DNA sequence: TGTGCCAGCAGCTTATCCCCGGGGGCGGAGACCCAGTACTTC.

The chain couples TRBV5-1 to TRBJ2-5; D is unclear. CDR3 length: 15 amino acids. V was pared by 7 bases and J by 4 bases, with 20 bases between. Germline loops: CDR1 SGHRS, CDR2 YFSETQ. CDR3 coding DNA: TGCGCCAGCTCCCACCCAGAGAGACCGATAGAGACCCAGTACTTC. Translation: CASSHPERPIETQYF. The complete variable domain, with remaining parts taken from reference TRBV5-1 and TRBJ2-5, reads KAGVTQTPRYLIKTRGQQVTLSCSPISGHRSVSWYQQTPGQGLQFLFEYFSETQRNKGNFPGRFSGRQFSNSRSEMNVSTLELGDSALYLCASSHPERPIETQYFGPGTRLLVL.

This clonotype was picked up a small number of times. The J gene is TRBJ1-3, the V gene TRBV27; TRBD1 matches 9 bases. This CDR3 has 14 residues. Per germline, CDR1 MNHEY and CDR2 SMNVEV (reference sequence). Trimming took 5 bases from V and 4 from J; bases not matched to a gene: 3. The CDR3 spells CASSQQGAGNTIYF. The CDR3 DNA follows: TGTGCCAGCAGTCAACAGGGGGCAGGAAACACCATATATTTT.

A few counts support this clonotype. Mismatch with germline at one junction end may stem from a read error. V gene TRBV18 combines with J gene TRBJ2-5; D is perhaps TRBD1 (6 bases). The assigned J gene may be wrong: the sequence end matches TRBJ2-7 better. The V gene's germline CDR1 is KGHSH and CDR2 LQKENI. This CDR3 spans 13 amino acids. CDR3 bases: TGTGCCAACTCACCACACAGGGCGGACGAGCAGTACTTC. Translation gives CANSPHRADEQYF.